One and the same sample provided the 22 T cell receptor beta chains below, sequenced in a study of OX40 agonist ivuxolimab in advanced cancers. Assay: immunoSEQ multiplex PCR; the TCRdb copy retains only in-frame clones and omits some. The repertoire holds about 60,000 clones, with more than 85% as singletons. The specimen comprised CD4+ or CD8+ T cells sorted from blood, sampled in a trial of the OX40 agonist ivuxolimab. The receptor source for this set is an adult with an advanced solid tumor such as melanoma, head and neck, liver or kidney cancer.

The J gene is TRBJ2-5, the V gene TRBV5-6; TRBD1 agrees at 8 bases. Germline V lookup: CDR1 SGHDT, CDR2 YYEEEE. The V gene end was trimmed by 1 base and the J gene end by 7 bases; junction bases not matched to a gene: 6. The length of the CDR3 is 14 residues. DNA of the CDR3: TGTGCCAGCAGCTTGTACGTAGGACAGGGGACCCAGTACTTC. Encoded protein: CASSLYVGQGTQYF.

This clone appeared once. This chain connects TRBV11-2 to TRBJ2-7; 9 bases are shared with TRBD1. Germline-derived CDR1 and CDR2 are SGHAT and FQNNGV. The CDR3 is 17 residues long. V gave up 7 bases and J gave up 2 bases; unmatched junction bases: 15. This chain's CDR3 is CASTRRGTGRAAYEQYF. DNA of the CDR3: TGTGCCAGCACCCGACGTGGGACAGGGCGGGCAGCCTACGAGCAGTACTTC. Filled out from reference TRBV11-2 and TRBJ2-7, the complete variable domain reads EAGVAQSPRYKIIEKRQSVAFWCNPISGHATLYWYQQILGQGPKLLIQFQNNGVVDDSQLPKDRFSAERLKGVDSTLKIQPAKLEDSAVYLCASTRRGTGRAAYEQYFGPGTRLTVT.

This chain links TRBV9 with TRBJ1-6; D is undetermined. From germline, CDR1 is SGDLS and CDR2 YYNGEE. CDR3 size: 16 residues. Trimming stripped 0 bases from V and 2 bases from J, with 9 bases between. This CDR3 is CASSVDGIPYNSPLHF. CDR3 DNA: TGTGCCAGCAGCGTAGATGGAATACCCTATAATTCACCCCTCCACTTT.

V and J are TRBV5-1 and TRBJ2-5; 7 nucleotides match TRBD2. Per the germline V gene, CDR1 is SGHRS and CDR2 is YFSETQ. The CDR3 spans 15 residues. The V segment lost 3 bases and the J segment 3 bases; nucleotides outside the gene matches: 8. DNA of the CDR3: TGCGCCAGCAGCTCCACGGGGGGATCGGAAGAGACCCAGTACTTC. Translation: CASSSTGGSEETQYF.

CDR3 sequence reads: CASSNGPTNEKLFF. The CDR3 nucleotides read TGTGCCAGCAGTAATGGGCCAACTAATGAAAAACTGTTTTTT. V usage is TRBV6-6 and J usage is TRBJ1-4, with D unresolved. Trimming pared 5 bases from V and 0 bases from J, leaving 7 bases between. Germline V lookup: CDR1 MNHNY, CDR2 SVGAGI (reference sequence). CDR3 length: 14 residues.

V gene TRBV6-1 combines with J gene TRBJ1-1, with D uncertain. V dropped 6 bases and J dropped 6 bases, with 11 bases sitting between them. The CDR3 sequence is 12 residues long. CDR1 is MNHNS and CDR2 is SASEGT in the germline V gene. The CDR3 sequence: CASSSDWSEAFF. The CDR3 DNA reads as TGTGCCAGCAGCTCCGACTGGTCTGAAGCTTTCTTT.

The CDR3 DNA is TGTGCCAGCAGTTACGAGGCAGGGAAAGGCAAAAACATTCAGTACTTC. Encoded protein: CASSYEAGKGKNIQYF. This chain uses TRBV6-5 with TRBJ2-4, with D possibly matching TRBD1 (5 bases). The CDR3 has 16 amino acids. V lost 2 bases and J 3 bases, leaving 14 bases between the germline ends. Per the germline V gene, CDR1 is MNHEY and CDR2 is SVGAGI.

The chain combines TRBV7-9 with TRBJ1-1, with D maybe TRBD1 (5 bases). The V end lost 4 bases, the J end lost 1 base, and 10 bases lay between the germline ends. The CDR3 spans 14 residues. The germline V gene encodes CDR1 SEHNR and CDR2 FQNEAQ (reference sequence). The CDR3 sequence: CASSYDRPNTEAFF. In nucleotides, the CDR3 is TGTGCCAGCAGCTACGACAGACCGAACACTGAAGCTTTCTTT.

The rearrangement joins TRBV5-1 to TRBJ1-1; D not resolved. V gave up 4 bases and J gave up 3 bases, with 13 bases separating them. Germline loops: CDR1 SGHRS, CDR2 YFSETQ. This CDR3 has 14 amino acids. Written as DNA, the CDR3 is TGCGCCAGCAGCCTAGGGCTGATGGACACTGAAGCTTTCTTT. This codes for CASSLGLMDTEAFF.

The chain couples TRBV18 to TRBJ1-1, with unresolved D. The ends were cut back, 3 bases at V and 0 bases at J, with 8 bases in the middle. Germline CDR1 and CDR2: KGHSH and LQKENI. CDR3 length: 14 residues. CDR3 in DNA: TGTGCCAGCTCACCCCCTTATATGAACACTGAAGCTTTCTTT. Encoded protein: CASSPPYMNTEAFF.

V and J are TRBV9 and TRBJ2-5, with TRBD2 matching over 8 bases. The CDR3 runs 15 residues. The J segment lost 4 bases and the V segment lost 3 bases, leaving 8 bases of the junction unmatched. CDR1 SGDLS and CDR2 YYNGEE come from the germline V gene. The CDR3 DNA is TGTGCCAGCAGCGGCCCGTCGGGGGGGCTAGAGACCCAGTACTTC. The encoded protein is CASSGPSGGLETQYF. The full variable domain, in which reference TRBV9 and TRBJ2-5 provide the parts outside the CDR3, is DSGVTQTPKHLITATGQRVTLRCSPRSGDLSVYWYQQSLDQGLQFLIQYYNGEERAKGNILERFSAQQFPDLHSELNLSSLELGDSALYFCASSGPSGGLETQYFGPGTRLLVL.

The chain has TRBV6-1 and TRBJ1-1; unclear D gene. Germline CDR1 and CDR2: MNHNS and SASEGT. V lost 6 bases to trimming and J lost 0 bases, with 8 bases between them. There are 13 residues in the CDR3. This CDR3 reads CASRPIMNTEAFF. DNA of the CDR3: TGTGCCAGCAGGCCTATCATGAACACTGAAGCTTTCTTT.

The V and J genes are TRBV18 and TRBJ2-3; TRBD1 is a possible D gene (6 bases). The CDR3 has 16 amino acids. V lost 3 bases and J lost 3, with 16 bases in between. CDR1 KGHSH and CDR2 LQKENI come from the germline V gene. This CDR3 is CASSPPTGRETDTQYF. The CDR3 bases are TGTGCCAGCTCACCCCCCACAGGGAGAGAGACAGATACGCAGTATTTT.

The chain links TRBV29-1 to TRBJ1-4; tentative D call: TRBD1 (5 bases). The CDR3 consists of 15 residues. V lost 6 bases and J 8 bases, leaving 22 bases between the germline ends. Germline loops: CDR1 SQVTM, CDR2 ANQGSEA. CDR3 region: CSVAGSGRASEKLFF. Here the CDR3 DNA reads TGCAGCGTCGCGGGGTCGGGCAGGGCAAGCGAAAAACTGTTTTTT.

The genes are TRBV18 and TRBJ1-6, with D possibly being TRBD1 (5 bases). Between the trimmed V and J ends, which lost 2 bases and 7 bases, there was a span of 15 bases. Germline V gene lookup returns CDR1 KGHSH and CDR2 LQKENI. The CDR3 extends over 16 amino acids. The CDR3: CASSPNARGANSPLHF. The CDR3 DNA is TGTGCCAGCTCACCAAACGCCCGTGGGGCCAATTCACCCCTCCACTTT.

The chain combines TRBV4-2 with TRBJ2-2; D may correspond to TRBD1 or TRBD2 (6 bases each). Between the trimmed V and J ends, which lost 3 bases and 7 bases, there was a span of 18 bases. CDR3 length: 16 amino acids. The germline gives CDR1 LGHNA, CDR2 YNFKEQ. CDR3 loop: CASSQSLIRGGGELFF. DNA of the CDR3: TGTGCCAGCAGCCAGTCTCTGATCAGGGGAGGCGGGGAGCTGTTTTTT.

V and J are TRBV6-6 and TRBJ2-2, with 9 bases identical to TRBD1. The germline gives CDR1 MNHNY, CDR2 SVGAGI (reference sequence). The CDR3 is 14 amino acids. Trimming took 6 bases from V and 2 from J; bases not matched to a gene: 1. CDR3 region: CASRDRGNTGELFF. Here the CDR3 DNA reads TGTGCCAGCAGGGACAGGGGCAACACCGGGGAGCTGTTTTTT.

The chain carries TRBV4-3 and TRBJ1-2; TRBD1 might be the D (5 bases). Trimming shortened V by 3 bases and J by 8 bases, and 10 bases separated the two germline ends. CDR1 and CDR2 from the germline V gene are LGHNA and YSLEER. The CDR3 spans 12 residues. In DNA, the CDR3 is TGCGCCAGCAGCCAGCGAGGGGAAGGCTACACCTTC. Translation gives CASSQRGEGYTF.

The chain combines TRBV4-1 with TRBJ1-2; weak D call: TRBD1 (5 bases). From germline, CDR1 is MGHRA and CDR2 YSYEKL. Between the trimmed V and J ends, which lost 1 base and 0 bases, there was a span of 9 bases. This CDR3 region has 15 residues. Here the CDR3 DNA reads TGCGCCAGCAGCCAAGGCGGGGCAGCTAACTATGGCTACACCTTC. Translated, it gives CASSQGGAANYGYTF.

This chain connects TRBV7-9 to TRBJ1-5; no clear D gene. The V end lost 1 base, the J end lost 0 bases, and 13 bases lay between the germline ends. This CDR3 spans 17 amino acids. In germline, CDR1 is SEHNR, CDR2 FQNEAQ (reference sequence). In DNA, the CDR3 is TGTGCCAGCAGCTTAGAGGCACGCCAAAATAGCAATCAGCCCCAGCATTTT. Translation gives CASSLEARQNSNQPQHF.

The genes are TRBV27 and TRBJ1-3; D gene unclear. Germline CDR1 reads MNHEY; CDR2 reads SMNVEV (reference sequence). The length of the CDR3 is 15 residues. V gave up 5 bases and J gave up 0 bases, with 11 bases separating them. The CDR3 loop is CASSVGFDSGNTIYF. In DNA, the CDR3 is TGTGCCAGCAGTGTAGGCTTCGACTCTGGAAACACCATATATTTT.

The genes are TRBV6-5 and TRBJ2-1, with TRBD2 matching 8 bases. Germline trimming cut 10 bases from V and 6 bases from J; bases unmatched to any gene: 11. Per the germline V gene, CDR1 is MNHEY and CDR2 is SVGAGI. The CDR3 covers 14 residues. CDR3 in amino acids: CATALGGGTNEQFF. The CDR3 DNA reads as TGTGCCACTGCCCTCGGGGGGGGTACCAATGAGCAGTTCTTC.